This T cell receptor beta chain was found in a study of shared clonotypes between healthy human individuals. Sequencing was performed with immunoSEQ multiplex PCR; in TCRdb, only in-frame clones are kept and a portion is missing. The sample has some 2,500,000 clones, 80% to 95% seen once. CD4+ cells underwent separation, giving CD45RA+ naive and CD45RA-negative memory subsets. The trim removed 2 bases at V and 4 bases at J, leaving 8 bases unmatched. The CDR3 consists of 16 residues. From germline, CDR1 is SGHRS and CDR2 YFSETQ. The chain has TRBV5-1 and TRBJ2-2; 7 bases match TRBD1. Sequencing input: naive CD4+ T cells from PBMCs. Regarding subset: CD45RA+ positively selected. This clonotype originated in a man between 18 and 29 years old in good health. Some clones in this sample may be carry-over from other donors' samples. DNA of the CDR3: TGCGCCAGCAGCTTAGTGGAGTGGACAGGCACCGGGGAGCTGTTTTTT. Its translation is CASSLVEWTGTGELFF.